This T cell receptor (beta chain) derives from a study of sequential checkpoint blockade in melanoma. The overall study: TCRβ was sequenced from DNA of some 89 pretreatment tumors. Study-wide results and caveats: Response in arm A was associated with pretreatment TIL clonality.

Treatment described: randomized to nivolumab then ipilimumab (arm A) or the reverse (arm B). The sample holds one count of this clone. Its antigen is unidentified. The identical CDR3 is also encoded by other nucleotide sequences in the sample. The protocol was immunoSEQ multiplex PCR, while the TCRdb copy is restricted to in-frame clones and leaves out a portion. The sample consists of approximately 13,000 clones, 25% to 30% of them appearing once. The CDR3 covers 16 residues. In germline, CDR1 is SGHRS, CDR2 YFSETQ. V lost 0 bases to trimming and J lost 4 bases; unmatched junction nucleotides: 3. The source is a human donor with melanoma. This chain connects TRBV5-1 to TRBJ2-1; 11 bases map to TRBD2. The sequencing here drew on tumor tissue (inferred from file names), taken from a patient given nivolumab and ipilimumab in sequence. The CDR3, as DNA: TGCGCCAGCAGCTTGGGACTAGCGGGATATTACAATGAGCAGTTCTTC. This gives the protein CASSLGLAGYYNEQFF.